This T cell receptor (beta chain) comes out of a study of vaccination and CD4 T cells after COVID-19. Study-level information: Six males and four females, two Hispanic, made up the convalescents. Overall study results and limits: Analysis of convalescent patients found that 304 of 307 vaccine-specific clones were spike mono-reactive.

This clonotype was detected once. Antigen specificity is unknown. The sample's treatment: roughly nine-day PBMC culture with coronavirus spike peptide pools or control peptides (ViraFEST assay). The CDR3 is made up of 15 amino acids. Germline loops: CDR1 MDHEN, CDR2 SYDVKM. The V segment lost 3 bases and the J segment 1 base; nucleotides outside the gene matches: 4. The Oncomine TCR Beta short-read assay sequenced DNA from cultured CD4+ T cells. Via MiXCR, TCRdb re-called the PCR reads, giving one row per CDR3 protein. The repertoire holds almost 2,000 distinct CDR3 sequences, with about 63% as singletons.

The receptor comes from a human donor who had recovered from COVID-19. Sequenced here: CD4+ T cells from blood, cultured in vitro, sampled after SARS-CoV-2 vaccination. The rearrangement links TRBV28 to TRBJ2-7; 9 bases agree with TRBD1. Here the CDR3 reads CASSFPGQGSYEQYF. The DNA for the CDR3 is TGTGCCAGCAGTTTCCCGGGACAGGGTTCCTACGAGCAGTACTTC.